One and the same sample provided the 8 T cell receptor beta chains below, sequenced in a study of post-analysis software for immune sequencing data (dated by TCRdb to the mid-2010s). Library preparation was by PCR. The sequencer listed for this sample is Illumina HiSeq 2500. To reduce PCR and sequencing biases, unique molecular identifiers were incorporated into the TCR beta cDNA libraries. The raw public reads went through TCRdb reprocessing: fastp at Q25, MiXCR clone calling, in-frame beta chains kept. Each CDR3 protein appears once, grouped with its most common genes and DNA. This sample gives 750,000 to 950,000 distinct CDR3 sequences in total; just over 45% of them show up just once. Approximately 5% of the sample belongs to the ten largest clones. These receptors have no known antigen. The paper as a whole reports these results and caveats: Patients showed significantly higher frequencies than controls for a handful of TRBV segments, among them TRBV5-6, TRBV5-1 and TRBV20-1.

Sequenced input: blood. These receptors originate from a girl aged 5-17 years with multiple sclerosis.

The genes are TRBV10-3 and TRBJ1-3, with D possibly matching TRBD1 (5 bases). Germline CDR1 and CDR2: ENHRY and SYGVKD. V lost 8 bases and J 8 bases, leaving 10 bases between the germline ends. This CDR3 comprises 11 residues. The CDR3 loop is CAIGAGDTIYF. For the CDR3, the DNA is TGTGCCATCGGGGCAGGTGACACCATATATTTT.

The V gene is TRBV7-2, the J gene TRBJ2-1; TRBD2 matches at 9 bases. Trimming at V came to 5 bases and at J to 9 bases, leaving 17 bases not matched to a gene. Germline V lookup: CDR1 SGHTA, CDR2 FQGNSA. The CDR3 length is 17 residues. The DNA of the CDR3 is TGTGCCAGCAGCCTAGGGCCTAGCGGGAAGGTTTGGGGTGAGCAGTTCTTC. This translates into CASSLGPSGKVWGEQFF.

This clonotype has only a few counts. The chain recombines TRBV4-2 with TRBJ1-1; TRBD1 matches at 8 bases. Germline-derived CDR1 and CDR2 are LGHNA and YNFKEQ. V lost 3 bases, J lost 4 bases, and 7 bases stayed unmatched. This CDR3 region has 15 residues. The CDR3 here is CASSQDLDRATEAFF. In nucleotides, the CDR3 is TGTGCCAGCAGCCAGGACTTGGACAGGGCCACTGAAGCTTTCTTT.

This clonotype was detected only a few times. J is TRBJ2-7 and V is TRBV5-1; the match to TRBD2 covers 8 bases. The germline V gene has CDR1 SGHRS and CDR2 YFSETQ. V was pared by 1 base and J by 6 bases, with 6 bases of the junction left unmatched. This CDR3 region has 14 residues. CDR3 sequence reads: CASSLKPGGGEQYF. DNA of the CDR3: TGCGCCAGCAGCTTGAAACCGGGAGGGGGCGAGCAGTACTTC.

The chain recombines TRBV20-1 with TRBJ2-1; 10 bases are a match to TRBD2. CDR3 length equals 15 residues. V shed 5 bases, J shed 4 bases, and the junction held 8 bases outside the gene matches. CDR1 and CDR2 (germline): DFQATT, SNEGSKA (reference sequence). The CDR3 loop is CSAVPGLARYNEQFF. The DNA for the CDR3 is TGCAGTGCTGTGCCGGGACTAGCGAGATACAATGAGCAGTTCTTC.

This chain connects TRBV12-3 or TRBV12-4 to TRBJ2-7; 12 positions agree with TRBD2. J gave up 7 bases and V 6 bases, and 10 bases lay outside the gene matches. The CDR3 sequence is 15 residues long. The CDR3 sequence is CASRPLAGGPWEQYF. The CDR3 DNA reads as TGTGCCAGCAGACCCCTAGCGGGAGGGCCGTGGGAGCAGTACTTC.

The chain employs TRBV12-3 or TRBV12-4 and TRBJ1-1, with D tentatively TRBD1 (6 bases). The ends were cut back, 6 bases at V and 6 bases at J, with 14 bases in the middle. This CDR3 contains 13 residues. The CDR3 DNA is TGTGCCAGCAGGGACAGTTTCTCCCCTGAAGCTTTCTTT. Translated: CASRDSFSPEAFF.

This CDR3 reads CASSLAAGEKLFF. The CDR3 DNA follows: TGTGCCAGCAGCTTAGCGGCAGGGGAAAAACTGTTTTTT. V is TRBV11-2 and J is TRBJ1-4, with D maybe TRBD1 (5 bases). Germline values: CDR1 SGHAT, CDR2 FQNNGV. This CDR3 has 13 residues. V lost 1 base and J lost 8, with 8 bases in between.